What follows are 27 T cell receptor beta chains derived from one specimen sequenced in a study of preoperative IRX-2 immunotherapy in early breast cancer (dated by TCRdb to between 2018 and 2021). This specimen's treatment or condition label, per the study, means: preoperative locoregional IRX-2 cytokine immunotherapy. Library preparation used the immunoSEQ multiplex PCR assay. Held by TCRdb, this immuneACCESS table contains in-frame sequences only and omits some clones. Under half of the omission traces to an unresolved V gene where checked; the cause of the rest is unknown. The sample table shows 34,000 or so clones, and 90% to 95% are seen once. The top ten clones comprise about 6.8% of the sample. This specimen was acquired from a patient treated with IRX-2 immunotherapy. These receptors originate from a human donor with breast cancer.

The chain has TRBV28 and TRBJ2-3, with 9 bases matching TRBD2. The CDR3 length is 17 residues. Germline values: CDR1 MDHEN, CDR2 SYDVKM. V was clipped by 6 bases and J by 4 bases; unmatched bases: 14. The CDR3 loop reads CASRAPIGAGGADTQYF. The CDR3, as DNA: TGTGCCAGCAGGGCCCCGATAGGGGCGGGAGGGGCAGATACGCAGTATTTT.

The chain employs TRBV6-1 and TRBJ2-7, with 9 nucleotides matching TRBD1. Looked up from germline, CDR1 is MNHNS and CDR2 is SASEGT. The CDR3 loop spans 15 amino acids. V gave up 10 bases and J gave up 3 bases; unmatched junction bases: 13. CDR3 bases: TGTGCCACCCAGGATCCCCGACAGGGGGTCTACGAGCAGTACTTC. This gives the protein CATQDPRQGVYEQYF.

The gene calls are TRBV15 and TRBJ2-6; 7 bases map to TRBD1. The CDR3 totals 17 residues. V lost 2 bases, J lost 1 base, and 5 bases stayed unmatched. CDR1 and CDR2 from the germline V gene are LNHNV and YYDKDF (reference sequence). The CDR3 sequence is CATSRWTGESGANVLTF. CDR3 bases: TGTGCCACCAGCAGATGGACAGGAGAATCTGGGGCCAACGTCCTGACTTTC.

This clone was counted a single time. The J gene is TRBJ2-5, the V gene TRBV5-1; no clear D gene. The tail of the sequence fits TRBJ2-7 better, so the J call may be wrong. From germline, CDR1 is SGHRS and CDR2 YFSETQ. This CDR3 is built from 13 residues. The CDR3 spells CASSRADSYEQYF. CDR3 nucleotides: TGCGCCAGCAGTCGGGCAGACTCCTACGAGCAGTACTTC.

The V and J genes are TRBV11-2 and TRBJ2-7; 7 nucleotides align to TRBD2. The CDR3 totals 12 residues. Germline V gives CDR1 SGHAT, CDR2 FQNNGV. V lost 3 bases and J lost 6; bases outside the gene matches: 2. The CDR3 loop is CASSLGEGEQYF. CDR3 nucleotides: TGTGCCAGCAGCTTGGGGGAGGGCGAGCAGTACTTC.

This chain connects TRBV5-1 to TRBJ2-2; 7 bases are a match to TRBD1. Looked up from germline, CDR1 is SGHRS and CDR2 is YFSETQ. The V and J ends lost 4 bases and 1 base, in that order; junction bases with no gene match: 4. The CDR3 runs 15 residues. CDR3 loop: CASSPRQGNTGELFF. CDR3 DNA: TGCGCCAGCAGCCCTCGACAGGGGAACACCGGGGAGCTGTTTTTT.

This chain links TRBV27 with TRBJ2-5; the D gene could be TRBD1 or TRBD2 (6 bases each). Between the trimmed V and J ends, which lost 7 bases and 11 bases, there was a span of 23 bases. CDR3 length equals 14 residues. CDR1 is MNHEY and CDR2 is SMNVEV in the germline V gene (reference sequence). CDR3: CASNSGARPGEQYF. CDR3 nucleotide sequence: TGTGCCAGCAATTCAGGGGCCCGACCGGGGGAGCAGTACTTC.

The rearrangement links TRBV9 to TRBJ2-7, with TRBD1 identical over 7 bases. With V trimmed by 4 bases and J by 5 bases, 9 bases remained unmatched. The V gene's germline CDR1 is SGDLS and CDR2 YYNGEE. This CDR3 region has 14 residues. CDR3 in amino acids: CASSPDRVWDEQYF. The CDR3 DNA reads as TGTGCCAGCAGCCCCGACAGGGTCTGGGACGAGCAGTACTTC.

The chain combines TRBV4-2 with TRBJ2-2, with D perhaps matching TRBD1 or TRBD2 (6 bases each). The V gene's germline CDR1 is LGHNA and CDR2 YNFKEQ. CDR3 length equals 17 residues. Trimming shortened V by 2 bases and J by 1 base, and 14 bases separated the two germline ends. In DNA, the CDR3 is TGTGCCAGCAGCCAAATAAAAGGGGGGAGGAACACCGGGGAGCTGTTTTTT. Translated: CASSQIKGGRNTGELFF.

The chain employs TRBV28 and TRBJ2-5; D might be TRBD1 or TRBD2, each matching 5 bases. The ends were cut back, 2 bases at V and 5 bases at J, with 9 bases in the middle. The CDR3 runs 13 residues. Germline CDR1 is MDHEN and CDR2 is SYDVKM. CDR3 DNA sequence: TGTGCCAGCAGTTTACCGGGGCTGGAGACCCAGTACTTC. It is translated as CASSLPGLETQYF.

V usage is TRBV11-1 and J usage is TRBJ2-1, with no clear D. The CDR3 is 14 residues long. Germline loops: CDR1 SGHAT, CDR2 FQDESV (reference sequence). V shed 1 base and J shed 9 bases, with 13 bases lying between them. The CDR3 DNA reads as TGTGCCAGCAGCTTAGACCATTTCCCGGGTGAGCAGTTCTTC. Translated, it gives CASSLDHFPGEQFF.

V gene TRBV5-5 combines with J gene TRBJ2-1; 14 bases agree with TRBD2. The germline gives CDR1 SGHKS, CDR2 YYEKEE (reference sequence). The CDR3 totals 18 residues. The trim removed 1 base at V and 4 bases at J, leaving 7 bases unmatched. In nucleotides, the CDR3 is TGTGCCAGCAGCTTGCGTAGGACTAGCGGGGGGAGATACAATGAGCAGTTCTTC. It is translated as CASSLRRTSGGRYNEQFF.

The chain combines TRBV6-5 with TRBJ2-5; 10 nucleotides match TRBD2. V trimming: 4 bases; J trimming: 5 bases; junction bases outside the gene matches: 10. The CDR3 is 16 amino acids. In germline, CDR1 is MNHEY, CDR2 SVGAGI. CDR3 region: CASSSLAGSTGETQYF. The CDR3 bases are TGTGCCAGCAGTTCACTAGCGGGGTCCACGGGGGAGACCCAGTACTTC.

The gene calls are TRBV2 and TRBJ2-1; D perhaps matches TRBD2 (6 bases). V was pared by 9 bases and J by 3 bases, with 12 bases between. Germline V gene sequence: CDR1 SNHLY, CDR2 FYNNEI. CDR3 length equals 13 residues. The CDR3 loop reads CARGGVHYNEQFF. The DNA of the CDR3 is TGTGCCAGGGGCGGGGTGCACTACAATGAGCAGTTCTTC.

The chain carries TRBV19 and TRBJ2-7; the D gene could be TRBD1 or TRBD2 (7 bases each). This CDR3 has 14 amino acids. V lost 6 bases to trimming and J lost 1 base, with 13 bases between them. The V gene's germline CDR1 is LNHDA and CDR2 SQIVND (reference sequence). The CDR3 nucleotides are TGTGCCAGTAGAGACCAGGGGGGGTCCTACGAGCAGTACTTC. As protein: CASRDQGGSYEQYF.

The chain employs TRBV10-3 and TRBJ2-3, with D possibly being TRBD1 or TRBD2 (5 bases each). The CDR3 has 13 residues. The V gene lost 8 bases and the J gene lost 0 bases, with 9 bases spanning the gap. In germline, CDR1 is ENHRY, CDR2 SYGVKD. In DNA form, the CDR3 reads TGTGCCATCTCGAGGGACAGCACAGATACGCAGTATTTT. It translates to CAISRDSTDTQYF.

The chain carries TRBV2 and TRBJ2-1; the match to TRBD2 covers 7 bases. J was trimmed by 12 bases and V by 8 bases; bases with no gene match: 4. The CDR3 is 10 residues long. Germline values: CDR1 SNHLY, CDR2 FYNNEI. CDR3 protein: CASSSGGQFF. The CDR3 bases are TGTGCCAGCTCTTCGGGGGGGCAGTTCTTC. The variable domain in full, completed from reference TRBV2 and TRBJ2-1, reads EPEVTQTPSHQVTQMGQEVILRCVPISNHLYFYWYRQILGQKVEFLVSFYNNEISEKSEIFDDQFSVERPDGSNFTLKIRSTKLEDSAMYFCASSSGGQFFGPGTRLTVL.

This chain uses TRBV29-1 with TRBJ2-7; no firm D call. CDR3 length: 14 amino acids. V lost 4 bases to trimming and J lost 2 bases, with 15 bases between them. CDR1 and CDR2 (germline): SQVTM, ANQGSEA. In nucleotides, the CDR3 is TGCAGCGTTGTAGGCGGCCAGCAAGCCTACGAGCAGTACTTC. It codes for CSVVGGQQAYEQYF.

J is TRBJ1-2 and V is TRBV12-5; D unresolved. Germline CDR1 is LGHNT and CDR2 is FRNRAP. The CDR3 length is 14 residues. The V end lost 4 bases, the J end lost 0 bases, and 9 bases lay between the germline ends. The CDR3 is CASGSGRANYGYTF. The CDR3, as DNA: TGTGCTAGTGGTTCCGGACGCGCTAACTATGGCTACACCTTC.

This clone has a handful of counts. The chain is built from TRBV27 and TRBJ1-1; the D is unclear. Trimming left V 4 bases short and J 3 bases short, with 3 bases between. CDR1 and CDR2 (germline): MNHEY, SMNVEV (reference sequence). The CDR3 loop spans 11 amino acids. Here the CDR3 DNA reads TGTGCCAGCAGTTCAGACACTGAAGCTTTCTTT. Its translation is CASSSDTEAFF.

The chain links TRBV19 to TRBJ2-2; 7 bases align to TRBD2. Per germline, CDR1 LNHDA and CDR2 SQIVND (reference sequence). After removal of 6 bases from V and 3 bases from J, the junction contained 7 bases not matched to a gene. The CDR3 spans 15 residues. CDR3 nucleotide sequence: TGTGCCAGTAGGATTGCGGGAGTAGACACCGGGGAGCTGTTTTTT. Amino acids: CASRIAGVDTGELFF.

The chain links TRBV5-1 to TRBJ1-5; TRBD1 is a possible D gene (5 bases). Deletions cut 2 bases from V and 2 bases from J, with 8 bases between. In germline, CDR1 is SGHRS, CDR2 YFSETQ. The CDR3 covers 14 residues. Here the CDR3 DNA reads TGCGCCAGCAGCTTACAAGGGGGCAATCAGCCCCAGCATTTT. This translates into CASSLQGGNQPQHF.

The rearrangement uses TRBV19 and TRBJ2-7; 13 nucleotides agree with TRBD2. The CDR3 is 15 residues long. The junction had 5 bases not matched to a gene; V was cut back by 4 bases and J by 5 bases. CDR1 LNHDA and CDR2 SQIVND come from the germline V gene (reference sequence). CDR3 in DNA: TGTGCCAGTAGTACCACTAGCGGGAGGGTTAACGAGCAGTACTTC. Translation gives CASSTTSGRVNEQYF.

The V and J genes are TRBV7-2 and TRBJ2-5; 7 bases map to TRBD2. CDR3 length: 16 residues. The V and J ends lost 2 bases and 4 bases, in that order; junction bases with no gene match: 10. The germline CDR1 and CDR2 sequences are SGHTA and FQGNSA. The DNA for the CDR3 is TGTGCCAGCAGCTTATTGTGGCGGGAGTACCGAGAGACCCAGTACTTC. This sequence encodes CASSLLWREYRETQYF. The full variable domain, in which reference TRBV7-2 and TRBJ2-5 provide the parts outside the CDR3, is GAGVSQSPSNKVTEKGKDVELRCDPISGHTALYWYRQSLGQGLEFLIYFQGNSAPDKSGLPSDRFSAERTGGSVSTLTIQRTQQEDSAVYLCASSLLWREYRETQYFGPGTRLLVL.

This rearrangement joins TRBV19 to TRBJ1-1, with 10 bases that match TRBD1. Losses at the gene ends were 6 bases for V and 0 bases for J; bases not matched to a gene: 10. CDR3 length: 17 amino acids. In germline, CDR1 is LNHDA, CDR2 SQIVND (reference sequence). The CDR3 here is CASRRGTGDFMNTEAFF. CDR3 sequence (DNA): TGTGCCAGTAGGAGGGGGACAGGGGACTTCATGAACACTGAAGCTTTCTTT.

The chain uses TRBV5-4 and TRBJ2-1, with D possibly TRBD1 on 5 matching bases. V lost 0 bases and J lost 8, with 15 bases in between. Germline-derived CDR1 and CDR2 are SGHNT and YYREEE (reference sequence). The CDR3 is made up of 15 amino acids. CDR3 sequence reads: CASSLGQGPVYEQFF. The DNA for the CDR3 is TGTGCCAGCAGCTTGGGGCAGGGCCCCGTCTATGAGCAGTTCTTC.

The chain's CDR3 is CASSLEPGARNSPLHF. The CDR3 DNA follows: TGCGCCAGCAGCTTGGAACCGGGGGCGAGAAATTCACCCCTCCACTTT. The V and J genes are TRBV5-1 and TRBJ1-6; TRBD1 might be the D (6 bases). This CDR3 contains 16 residues. From germline, CDR1 is SGHRS and CDR2 YFSETQ. Trimming shortened V by 0 bases and J by 7 bases, and 14 bases separated the two germline ends.